This TCR beta chain was documented in a study of blood T cell repertoires in COVID-19. On the study more broadly: Whether acute or convalescent, the COVID-19 samples came from the United States, Italy and Spain. From T cells, B-cell-depleted T cells, or PBMCs came the material, which was cDNA or gDNA.

Authors' methods: Nucleated cell counts were estimated from reference gene primer amplification. TCRdb's copy holds only in-frame clones and misses some; the assay was immunoSEQ multiplex PCR. V and J calls plus clone size are reproduced from that table; the DNA served to infer D and trimming. The table includes fewer than 45,000 clones, 60% to 80% detected once. The sequence was collected from a man in his sixties or seventies with acute or convalescent COVID-19. Sequencing was done on a sample of peripheral blood.

The DNA for the CDR3 is TGTGCCAGTAGTCTCGCTAGCGGGGGCCAAGAGACCCAGTACTTC. This translates into CASSLASGGQETQYF. The chain couples TRBV19 to TRBJ2-5; 10 bases line up with TRBD2. V shed 5 bases and J 1 base; nucleotides not matched to a gene: 4. The CDR3 loop spans 15 amino acids. Germline V gene sequence: CDR1 LNHDA, CDR2 SQIVND (reference sequence).